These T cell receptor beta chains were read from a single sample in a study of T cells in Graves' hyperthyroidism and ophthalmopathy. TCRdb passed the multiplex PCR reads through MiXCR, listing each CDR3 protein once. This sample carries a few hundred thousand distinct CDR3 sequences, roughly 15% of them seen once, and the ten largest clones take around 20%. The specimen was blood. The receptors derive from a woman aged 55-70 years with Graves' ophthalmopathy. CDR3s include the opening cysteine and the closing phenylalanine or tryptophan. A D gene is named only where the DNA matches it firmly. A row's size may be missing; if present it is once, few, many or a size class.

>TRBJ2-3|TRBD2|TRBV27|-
TGTGCCAGCAGTTTCCCTAGCGGCGGCACAGATACGCAGTATTTT
CASSFPSGGTDTQYF
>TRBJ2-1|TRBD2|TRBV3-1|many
TGTGCCAGCACCAAAGAGGGAACTAGCGGGCAGCAGTTCTTC
CASTKEGTSGQQFF
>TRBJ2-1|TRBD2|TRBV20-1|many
TGCAGTGCTCCCCTAGCGGGAGTGGCCTACAATGAGCAGTTCTTC
CSAPLAGVAYNEQFF
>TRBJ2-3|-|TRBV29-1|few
TGCAGCATTGAAACGCCTACCAGACTCACAGATACGCAGTATTTT
CSIETPTRLTDTQYF
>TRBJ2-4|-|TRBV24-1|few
TGTGCCACCAGTGAACGAAGGGGAAACATTCAGTACTTC
CATSERRGNIQYF
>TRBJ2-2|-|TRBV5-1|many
TGCGCCAGCACTGAGGATGACACCGGGGAGCTGTTTTTT
CASTEDDTGELFF
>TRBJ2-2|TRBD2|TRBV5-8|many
TGTGCCAGCAGCCTGGCGGGAGGTACCACCGGGGAGCTGTTTTTT
CASSLAGGTTGELFF
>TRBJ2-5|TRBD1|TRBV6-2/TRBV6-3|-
TGTGCCAGCAGTCCCACAGGGGGCGTGGAGACCCAGTACTTC
CASSPTGGVETQYF
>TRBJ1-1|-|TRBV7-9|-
TGTGCCAGCAGCTCTCAGGAAGAGCGGACTGAAGCTTTCTTT
CASSSQEERTEAFF
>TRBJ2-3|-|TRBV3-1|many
TGTGCCAGTAGGGAACAGCGTTCAGATACGCAGTATTTT
CASREQRSDTQYF
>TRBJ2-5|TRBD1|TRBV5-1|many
TGCGCCAGCAGCTTGGAGGGGGCATATTGGGAGACCCAGTACTTC
CASSLEGAYWETQYF
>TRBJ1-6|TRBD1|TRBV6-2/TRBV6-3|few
TGTGCCAGCAGTTTGGGACAGAACTTAATTTCACCCCTCCACTTT
CASSLGQNLISPLHF
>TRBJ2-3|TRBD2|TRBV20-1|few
TGCAATGCTAGAACCTGGGGCGCGGGAGTAAAGGATACGCAGTATTTT
CNARTWGAGVKDTQYF
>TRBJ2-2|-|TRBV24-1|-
TGTGCCACCAGTAAGGGACTTGCCAACACCGGGGAGCTGTTTTTT
CATSKGLANTGELFF
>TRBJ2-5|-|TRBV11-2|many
TGTGCCAGCAGCTTAAGTGGGCCCGAGGGGGAGACCCAGTACTTC
CASSLSGPEGETQYF
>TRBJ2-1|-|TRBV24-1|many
TGTGCCACCAGTGATCCAGTCGGTTACAATGAGCAGTTCTTC
CATSDPVGYNEQFF
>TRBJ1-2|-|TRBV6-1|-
TGTGCCAGCACCTCGCTGGGAGCCGACTATGGCTACACCTTC
CASTSLGADYGYTF